Below, 18 T cell receptor beta chains from the same sample are listed, as sequenced in a study of T cell repertoires in cytomegalovirus infection. Via MiXCR, TCRdb re-called the reads, giving one row per CDR3 protein. The sample consists of hundreds of thousands of distinct CDR3 sequences, 15% to 20% of them appearing once. The sample taken for sequencing was PBMCs. These receptors all stem from a human donor in good health (CMV status not recorded). Some clones in this sample may be carry-over from other donors' samples.

This clonotype was seen ten or more times. The chain recombines TRBV7-2 with TRBJ2-7, with 12 positions matching TRBD2. Germline loops: CDR1 SGHTA, CDR2 FQGNSA. V shed 6 bases and J 0 bases; nucleotides not matched to a gene: 12. CDR3 length: 18 amino acids. The CDR3 DNA reads TGTGCCAGCAGTGTTGGGACTAGCGGGTCTCTGATCTCCTACGAGCAGTACTTC. Encoded protein: CASSVGTSGSLISYEQYF.

This sequence joins TRBV14 and TRBJ1-4; D remains ambiguous. The V gene's germline CDR1 is SGHDN and CDR2 FVKESK. The CDR3 has 15 amino acids. Trimming cost V 0 bases and J 13 bases, with 18 bases left between them. CDR3 DNA: TGTGCCAGCAGCCAAGATCTTGGCAGCCCTGGTGGACTGTTTTTT. It yields the protein CASSQDLGSPGGLFF.

V usage is TRBV9 and J usage is TRBJ1-2, with 8 bases aligning to TRBD1. J lost 3 bases, V lost 3 bases, and 4 bases had no gene match. The CDR3 runs 14 residues. CDR1 and CDR2 from the germline V gene are SGDLS and YYNGEE. CDR3 coding DNA: TGTGCCAGCAGCGCCCAGGGGGCTGACTATGGCTACACCTTC. This gives the protein CASSAQGADYGYTF. Looking up the rest from reference TRBV9 and TRBJ1-2 gives the full variable domain: DSGVTQTPKHLITATGQRVTLRCSPRSGDLSVYWYQQSLDQGLQFLIQYYNGEERAKGNILERFSAQQFPDLHSELNLSSLELGDSALYFCASSAQGADYGYTFGSGTRLTVV.

V and J are TRBV6-1 and TRBJ1-6, with D maybe TRBD1 (5 bases). The V end was cut by 4 bases, the J end by 0 bases, with 10 bases between. This CDR3 spans 16 amino acids. Germline lookup yields CDR1 MNHNS and CDR2 SASEGT. The CDR3 bases are TGTGCCAGCAGTGCGGGGGTGAGCTCCTATAATTCACCCCTCCACTTT. Translating gives CASSAGVSSYNSPLHF.

This clonotype turned up a few times. This chain uses TRBV7-9 with TRBJ1-1, with D possibly TRBD1 on 6 matching bases. V lost 6 bases, J lost 5 bases, and 13 bases lay in between. The V gene's germline CDR1 is SEHNR and CDR2 FQNEAQ (reference sequence). The CDR3 contains 13 residues. The CDR3 spells CASRSVQGTEAFF. The CDR3 coding sequence is TGTGCCAGCAGGAGCGTACAGGGTACTGAAGCTTTCTTT.

The chain has TRBV11-3 and TRBJ2-2, with D uncertain. CDR1 SGHNT and CDR2 YENEEA come from the germline V gene. The CDR3 extends over 14 amino acids. V lost 1 base and J lost 4, with 7 bases in between. CDR3 coding DNA: TGTGCCAGCAGCTTAGCGGCAGCCACCGGGGAGCTGTTTTTT. Translated: CASSLAAATGELFF.

This clonotype was seen a handful of times. V and J are TRBV28 and TRBJ1-2, with 8 positions matching TRBD1. With V trimmed by 4 bases and J by 4 bases, 17 bases remained unmatched. This CDR3 region has 18 residues. Germline lookup yields CDR1 MDHEN and CDR2 SYDVKM. CDR3 in DNA: TGTGCCAGCAGTTACGCTCGTGCTGGGGGACAGGAAAGCTATGGCTACACCTTC. Its translation is CASSYARAGGQESYGYTF.

The table lists this clonotype with many counts. The CDR3 loop is CASSQGVSYEQYF. The CDR3, as DNA: TGCGCCAGCAGCCAAGGGGTTTCCTACGAGCAGTACTTC. This chain joins TRBV4-1 and TRBJ2-7; D is unclear. Trimming removed 1 base at V and 1 base at J, with 5 bases between. The CDR3 has 13 residues. The germline V gene encodes CDR1 MGHRA and CDR2 YSYEKL.

This clonotype was observed a few times. The chain has TRBV6-2 or TRBV6-3 and TRBJ1-5, with 7 bases identical to TRBD1. This CDR3 is 15 amino acids long. V lost 1 base and J lost 4; bases outside the gene matches: 4. Germline V gene data show CDR1 as MNHEY and CDR2 as SVGEGT. The CDR3 DNA follows: TGTGCCAGCAGTTACTGGCGGGACAGTAATCAGCCCCAGCATTTT. Its protein is CASSYWRDSNQPQHF.

The chain employs TRBV7-8 and TRBJ1-3; weak D call: TRBD1 (6 bases). The CDR3 totals 16 residues. Trimming shortened V by 4 bases and J by 5 bases, and 18 bases separated the two germline ends. Germline CDR1 and CDR2: SGHVS and FQNEAQ. CDR3 coding DNA: TGTGCCAGCAGCTCAAAACCCACAGGGTTTCGAAACACCATATATTTT. Translated: CASSSKPTGFRNTIYF.

The rearrangement links TRBV12-3 or TRBV12-4 to TRBJ2-2; TRBD2 aligns across 11 bases. The CDR3 contains 17 residues. The J segment lost 4 bases and the V segment lost 5 bases, leaving 9 bases of the junction unmatched. This chain's CDR3 is CASSIRTSGSRTGELFF. The CDR3 region has the DNA TGTGCCAGCAGTATACGGACTAGCGGGTCACGCACCGGGGAGCTGTTTTTT.

This clonotype appeared a few times. The chain recombines TRBV5-1 with TRBJ2-7, with 11 bases aligning to TRBD1. Germline assignment: CDR1 SGHRS and CDR2 YFSETQ. The length of the CDR3 is 16 residues. Trimming removed 2 bases from V and 6 bases from J; junction bases left unmatched: 10. CDR3 region: CASSFWTGGASLEQYF. In DNA, the CDR3 is TGCGCCAGCAGCTTCTGGACAGGGGGCGCCTCCCTCGAGCAGTACTTC.

A few counts support this clonotype. The chain couples TRBV5-1 to TRBJ2-2; TRBD1 aligns across 11 bases. The CDR3 runs 16 residues. CDR1 and CDR2 from the germline V gene are SGHRS and YFSETQ. The junction had 9 bases not matched to a gene; V was cut back by 4 bases and J by 7 bases. CDR3 sequence (DNA): TGCGCCAGCAGCCTTACGGACAGGGGGCAAAGCGGGGAGCTGTTTTTT. Its protein product is CASSLTDRGQSGELFF.

The rearrangement links TRBV12-3 or TRBV12-4 to TRBJ1-1; unclear D gene. The CDR3 has 12 amino acids. Trimming cost V 3 bases and J 5 bases, with 7 bases left between them. CDR3 sequence (DNA): TGTGCCAGCAGTTTTTGGAAAACTGAAGCTTTCTTT. It yields the protein CASSFWKTEAFF.

This clonotype was detected only a few times. This chain joins TRBV7-2 and TRBJ2-5; no reliable D call. CDR3 length: 13 amino acids. V lost 3 bases to trimming and J lost 1 base, with 6 bases between them. Germline V gene data show CDR1 as SGHTA and CDR2 as FQGNSA. CDR3 in amino acids: CASSFDLQETQYF. CDR3 in DNA: TGTGCCAGCAGCTTCGACCTCCAAGAGACCCAGTACTTC.

V and J are TRBV29-1 and TRBJ2-7, with D tentatively TRBD1 or TRBD2 (5 bases each). Trimming took 4 bases from V and 3 from J, leaving 13 bases between them. The CDR3 has 13 amino acids. Germline V lookup: CDR1 SQVTM, CDR2 ANQGSEA. The CDR3 loop is CSVGWGRGYEQYF. The CDR3, as DNA: TGCAGCGTTGGGTGGGGGAGAGGCTACGAGCAGTACTTC.

This clonotype was seen at least ten times. The chain employs TRBV7-9 and TRBJ2-7; D is tentatively TRBD1 or TRBD2 (6 bases each). The CDR3 length is 14 residues. V was cut by 4 bases and J by 6 bases, with 16 bases left in between. From germline, CDR1 is SEHNR and CDR2 FQNEAQ (reference sequence). For the CDR3, the DNA is TGTGCCAGCAGCTCCCTCGGGGGCCTGGCCGAGCAGTACTTC. Its protein is CASSSLGGLAEQYF.

The chain has TRBV5-5 and TRBJ2-7, with D unclear. CDR3 size: 14 residues. Germline loops: CDR1 SGHKS, CDR2 YYEKEE (reference sequence). Trimming shortened V by 4 bases and J by 3 bases, and 14 bases separated the two germline ends. The CDR3: CASSQEVIDYEQYF. The DNA for the CDR3 is TGTGCCAGCAGCCAAGAGGTAATAGACTACGAGCAGTACTTC.